This passage covers 22 T cell receptor beta chains from one sample sequenced in a study of blood T cells in healthy people across ages. The second PCR ran roughly 7 to 12 cycles with a sample-barcoded 5' primer and J-beta primers. Each CDR3 protein is one row after TCRdb ran MiXCR on the 5' RACE reads. Of about 1,000,000 distinct CDR3 sequences detected, 45% appear once; the ten largest clones hold 15% to 20%. Sequencing was performed on blood. Receptor source: a woman aged 55-69 years in good health.

This clonotype was detected a few times. J is TRBJ2-5 and V is TRBV6-1, with a weak D call TRBD1 (6 bases). CDR3 length: 13 amino acids. Germline V gives CDR1 MNHNS, CDR2 SASEGT. V was pared by 6 bases and J by 7 bases, with 15 bases between. The DNA for the CDR3 is TGTGCCAGCAGCGCCGGGACAAGCGGGACCCAGTACTTC. This codes for CASSAGTSGTQYF.

Only a few counts were recorded for this clonotype. In DNA, the CDR3 is TGTGCCAGCAGCTTAGGCTATAGCTCTCCAGCCAAAAACATTCAGTACTTC. As protein: CASSLGYSSPAKNIQYF. The J gene is TRBJ2-4, the V gene TRBV13, with D unclear. From germline, CDR1 is PRHDT and CDR2 FYEKMQ (reference sequence). Trimming removed 0 bases at V and 0 bases at J, with 12 bases between. The CDR3 runs 17 residues. Full variable domain (remainder filled in from reference TRBV13 and TRBJ2-4): AAGVIQSPRHLIKEKRETATLKCYPIPRHDTVYWYQQGPGQDPQFLISFYEKMQSDKGSIPDRFSAQQFSDYHSELNMSSLELGDSALYFCASSLGYSSPAKNIQYFGAGTRLSVL.

V gene TRBV4-2 combines with J gene TRBJ2-7; 12 nucleotides align to TRBD2. Germline values: CDR1 LGHNA, CDR2 YNFKEQ. Trimming took 0 bases from V and 7 from J; bases not matched to a gene: 7. The CDR3 is made up of 16 amino acids. CDR3 loop: CASSQDWTSGALEQYF. CDR3 nucleotide sequence: TGTGCCAGCAGCCAAGATTGGACTAGCGGGGCCCTTGAGCAGTACTTC.

This clonotype was found many times. V gene TRBV10-3 combines with J gene TRBJ2-5; weak D call: TRBD2 (6 bases). Germline V gene data show CDR1 as ENHRY and CDR2 as SYGVKD. The CDR3 runs to 13 residues. V lost 6 bases, J lost 1 base, and 9 bases lay in between. CDR3 sequence reads: CAIREGGQETQYF. CDR3 in DNA: TGTGCCATCAGGGAGGGAGGCCAAGAGACCCAGTACTTC.

V usage is TRBV3-1 and J usage is TRBJ2-1; 8 nucleotides agree with TRBD2. J was trimmed by 0 bases and V by 8 bases; bases with no gene match: 6. CDR1 and CDR2 (germline): LGHDT, YNNKEL (reference sequence). The CDR3 has 15 residues. CDR3 region: CASGVSGTSYNEQFF. CDR3 nucleotide sequence: TGTGCCAGCGGCGTTAGCGGGACCTCCTACAATGAGCAGTTCTTC.

This clonotype showed up just a few times. The chain is built from TRBV4-1 and TRBJ2-5, with TRBD1 identical over 9 bases. The CDR3 extends over 16 amino acids. CDR1 MGHRA and CDR2 YSYEKL come from the germline V gene. With 0 bases clipped from V and 2 bases from J, the junction kept 4 bases outside the gene matches. The CDR3 DNA reads TGCGCCAGCAGCCAAGATGACAGGGGGACACAAGAGACCCAGTACTTC. Translation: CASSQDDRGTQETQYF.

This chain links TRBV5-1 with TRBJ2-3; 8 bases map to TRBD1. Germline values: CDR1 SGHRS, CDR2 YFSETQ. The CDR3 is 16 residues long. Trimming took 0 bases from V and 8 from J; bases not matched to a gene: 11. The CDR3 loop is CASSLGQGNVKSTQYF. In DNA, the CDR3 is TGCGCCAGCAGCTTGGGACAGGGGAATGTAAAGTCTACGCAGTATTTT.

V and J are TRBV13 and TRBJ1-1, with D possibly being TRBD1 (5 bases). This CDR3 spans 13 amino acids. Trimming left V 6 bases short and J 3 bases short, with 11 bases between. Germline values: CDR1 PRHDT, CDR2 FYEKMQ (reference sequence). CDR3 sequence: CASRPDRDTEAFF. As DNA, the CDR3 is TGTGCCAGCAGACCAGACAGAGACACTGAAGCTTTCTTT.

The chain is built from TRBV6-2 or TRBV6-3 and TRBJ2-5; D possibly corresponds to TRBD1 (7 bases). The CDR3 runs 16 residues. CDR1 and CDR2 (germline): MNHEY, SVGEGT. V was trimmed by 5 bases and J by 5 bases, leaving 21 bases between them. The CDR3 DNA follows: TGTGCCAGCAGTACTTGGAGGGGGCCGGGGTGGGAGACCCAGTACTTC. Translating it yields CASSTWRGPGWETQYF.

CDR3: CSAAKLAGGGEQYF. The CDR3 DNA reads TGCAGTGCTGCCAAACTAGCGGGAGGTGGCGAGCAGTACTTC. The chain couples TRBV20-1 to TRBJ2-5, with 12 bases aligning to TRBD2. With the DNA end fitting TRBJ2-7 better, the J assignment may be wrong. The length of the CDR3 is 14 residues. Germline values: CDR1 DFQATT, CDR2 SNEGSKA (reference sequence).

The J gene is TRBJ2-1, the V gene TRBV18, with 13 bases matching TRBD2. J lost 6 bases, V lost 6 bases, and 8 bases had no gene match. The germline CDR1 and CDR2 sequences are KGHSH and LQKENI. This CDR3 has 16 residues. The CDR3 loop is CASSQGLAGKGNEQFF. The CDR3 DNA sequence: TGTGCCAGCTCGCAGGGACTAGCGGGAAAGGGCAATGAGCAGTTCTTC.

This clonotype was seen only once. This chain links TRBV7-9 with TRBJ2-7; D is ambiguous. Deletions cut 5 bases from V and 0 bases from J, with 11 bases between. CDR3 length: 14 amino acids. Germline values: CDR1 SEHNR, CDR2 FQNEAQ (reference sequence). In nucleotides, the CDR3 is TGTGCCAGCAGCCGGACGCCAAGCTCCTACGAGCAGTACTTC. This translates into CASSRTPSSYEQYF.

The chain combines TRBV4-1 with TRBJ2-5; D unresolved. The V end was cut by 0 bases, the J end by 5 bases, with 10 bases between. Germline loops: CDR1 MGHRA, CDR2 YSYEKL. CDR3 size: 14 residues. In nucleotides, the CDR3 is TGCGCCAGCAGCCAAGATTTTAGTCGGGAGACCCAGTACTTC. Translated, it gives CASSQDFSRETQYF.

The chain's CDR3 is CAWSVGQGNQETQYF. CDR3 in DNA: TGTGCCTGGAGTGTAGGACAGGGCAACCAAGAGACCCAGTACTTC. J is TRBJ2-5 and V is TRBV30; TRBD1 matches 8 bases. This CDR3 is built from 15 residues. V lost 0 bases, J lost 0 bases, and 3 bases stayed unmatched. Germline V CDR1 and CDR2: GTSNPN, SVGIG (reference sequence).

This sequence joins TRBV20-1 and TRBJ2-7; unclear D gene. V was trimmed by 2 bases and J by 3 bases, leaving 5 bases between them. CDR1 is DFQATT, CDR2 SNEGSKA, per germline (reference sequence). The CDR3 has 11 residues. The CDR3 nucleotides are TGCAGTGCTAGACATAACTACGAGCAGTACTTC. It translates to CSARHNYEQYF.

The chain recombines TRBV7-9 with TRBJ2-5, with D tentatively TRBD2 (6 bases). The CDR3 has 14 amino acids. From germline, CDR1 is SEHNR and CDR2 FQNEAQ (reference sequence). Trimming cost V 0 bases and J 10 bases, with 15 bases left between them. CDR3 residues: CASSLAGLTGDQYF. The CDR3 DNA reads TGTGCCAGCAGCTTAGCGGGGCTAACGGGAGACCAGTACTTC.

This chain joins TRBV12-3 or TRBV12-4 and TRBJ2-7; D is uncertain. The CDR3 sequence is 14 residues long. Trimming shortened V by 3 bases and J by 2 bases, and 11 bases separated the two germline ends. CDR3 sequence: CASSLEGITYEQYF. CDR3 DNA sequence: TGTGCCAGCAGTTTGGAAGGTATTACCTACGAGCAGTACTTC.

The chain couples TRBV6-6 to TRBJ2-7; 8 nucleotides align to TRBD1. The CDR3 loop spans 16 amino acids. Trimming took 2 bases from V and 2 from J; bases not matched to a gene: 8. Germline assignment: CDR1 MNHNY and CDR2 SVGAGI (reference sequence). In DNA form, the CDR3 reads TGTGCCAGCAGTTACCTCAGACAGGGGATAACCTACGAGCAGTACTTC. Translation: CASSYLRQGITYEQYF.

This clonotype was counted only a few times. This rearrangement joins TRBV6-4 to TRBJ2-4; 12 bases are a match to TRBD2. The CDR3 is made up of 20 amino acids. CDR1 is MRHNA, CDR2 SNTAGT, per germline. V trimming: 0 bases; J trimming: 3 bases; junction bases outside the gene matches: 12. The CDR3 sequence: CASSDSIASGRALGKNIQYF. The CDR3 coding sequence is TGTGCCAGCAGTGACTCGATCGCTAGCGGGAGGGCCCTCGGCAAAAACATTCAGTACTTC.

CDR3 DNA: TGTGCCAGCAGCTTAAGGACAGGGGCCTACAATGAGCAGTACTTC. It codes for CASSLRTGAYNEQYF. V is TRBV11-1 and J is TRBJ2-1; 9 bases are a match to TRBD1. The DNA end favors TRBJ2-7, so the J call may be wrong. Germline V gives CDR1 SGHAT, CDR2 FQDESV (reference sequence). The CDR3 contains 15 residues.

The rearrangement links TRBV5-6 to TRBJ1-1, with a weak D call TRBD1 (5 bases). The germline gives CDR1 SGHDT, CDR2 YYEEEE. The CDR3 is 12 residues long. Trimming took off 3 bases at V and 7 bases at J, with 10 bases between the two ends. The CDR3 DNA follows: TGTGCCAGCAGCTATCAGGGACTTGAAGCTTTCTTT. Translating gives CASSYQGLEAFF.

To note about this clonotype: One end of the junction does not line up with germline, which may come from a read error. The chain employs TRBV6-7 and TRBJ2-5; D is tentatively TRBD1 or TRBD2 (5 bases each). TRBV6-7 is an open reading frame whose function is uncertain. This CDR3 contains 15 residues. CDR3: CATSYSGRRGETQYF. In nucleotides, the CDR3 is TGTGCCACCAGTTACTCGGGGCGCCGAGGGGAGACCCAGTACTTC.